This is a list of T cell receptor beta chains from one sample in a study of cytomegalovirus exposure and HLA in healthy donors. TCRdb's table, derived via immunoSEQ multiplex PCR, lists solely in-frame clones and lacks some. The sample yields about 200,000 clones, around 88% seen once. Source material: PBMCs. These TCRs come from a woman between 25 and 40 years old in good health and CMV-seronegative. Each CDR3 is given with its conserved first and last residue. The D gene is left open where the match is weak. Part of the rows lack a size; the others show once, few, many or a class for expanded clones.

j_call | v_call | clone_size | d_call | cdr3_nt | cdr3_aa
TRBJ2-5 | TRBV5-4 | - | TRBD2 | TGTGCCAGCAGCACCTCTCGGGCGGGAGGTGAGACCCAGTACTTC | CASSTSRAGGETQYF
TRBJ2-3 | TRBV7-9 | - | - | TGTGCCAGCAGCTTAGGTGTGGTGCCGGCGCAGTATTTT | CASSLGVVPAQYF
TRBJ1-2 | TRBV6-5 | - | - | TGTGCCAGCAGTCGCTTTATTGGCAGTAACTATGGCTACACCTTC | CASSRFIGSNYGYTF
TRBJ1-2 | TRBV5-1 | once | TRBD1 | TGCGCCAGCAGCTCCTCTTCTCCGACAGGGCGCTATGGCTACACCTTC | CASSSSSPTGRYGYTF
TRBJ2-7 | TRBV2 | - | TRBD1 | TGTGCCAGCAGTGGGGACAGGGAGCCGAACGAGCAGTACTTC | CASSGDREPNEQYF
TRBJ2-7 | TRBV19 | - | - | TGTGCCAGTAGTGCATCTAGCTACTACGAGCAGTACTTC | CASSASSYYEQYF
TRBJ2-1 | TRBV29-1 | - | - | TGCAGCGTGCGATCGGTCGGACAGTACAATGAGCAGTTCTTC | CSVRSVGQYNEQFF
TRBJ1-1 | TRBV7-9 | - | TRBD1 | TGTGCCAGCAGCCGGGGACAGGGAGGGACTGAAGCTTTCTTT | CASSRGQGGTEAFF
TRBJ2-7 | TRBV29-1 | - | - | TGCAGCGTTGAAGTTGGTCAGGGCTCCCTCTACGAGCAGTACTTC | CSVEVGQGSLYEQYF
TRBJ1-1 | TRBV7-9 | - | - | TGTGCCAGCAGCTCCCATTCCGGGACTGAAGCTTTCTTT | CASSSHSGTEAFF
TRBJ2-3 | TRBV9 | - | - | TGTGCCAGCAGCGTAGGAAGCGCGGCAAGTACGCAGTATTTT | CASSVGSAASTQYF
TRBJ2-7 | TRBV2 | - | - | TGTGCCAGCGGCCAGTACGAGCAGTACTTC | CASGQYEQYF